These 19 T cell receptor beta chains share one sample of origin, sequenced in a study of blood T cell repertoires in COVID-19. The assay was immunoSEQ multiplex PCR, and TCRdb's table has in-frame clones only and misses some. There are 95,000 to 100,000 clones in the sample; 75% to 90% occur only once, and about 1.7% lies in the top ten. The sample taken for sequencing was peripheral blood. The receptors were sampled from a woman in her 70s with active or convalescent COVID-19.

The rearrangement uses TRBV28 and TRBJ2-7; D is unclear. Germline V gives CDR1 MDHEN, CDR2 SYDVKM. V was cut by 4 bases and J by 3 bases, with 4 bases left in between. This CDR3 contains 11 residues. The CDR3 region has the DNA TGTGCCAGCAGTTCCCTCTACGAGCAGTACTTC. It translates to CASSSLYEQYF. Based on the CDR3 plus reference TRBV28 and TRBJ2-7, the full variable domain is DVKVTQSSRYLVKRTGEKVFLECVQDMDHENMFWYRQDPGLGLRLIYFSYDVKMKEKGDIPEGYSVSREKKERFSLILESASTNQTSMYLCASSSLYEQYFGPGTRLTVT.

This clone was observed once. Written as DNA, the CDR3 is TGCGCCAGCAGCTACTGGGGGGTCCAAGAGACCCAGTACTTC. It encodes CASSYWGVQETQYF. The chain joins TRBV5-1 to TRBJ2-5, with D perhaps matching TRBD2 (6 bases). Trimming left V 3 bases short and J 1 base short, with 10 bases between. The CDR3 runs 14 residues. Germline V gene lookup returns CDR1 SGHRS and CDR2 YFSETQ.

This rearrangement joins TRBV6-4 to TRBJ2-3; 16 bases are shared with TRBD2. CDR3 size: 18 residues. V lost 5 bases and J lost 5; bases outside the gene matches: 10. Germline CDR1 reads MRHNA; CDR2 reads SNTAGT. CDR3 sequence (DNA): TGTGCCAGCAGTCCGGGACTAGCGGGGGGGCCCTTTGGAGATACGCAGTATTTT. Its protein product is CASSPGLAGGPFGDTQYF.

This chain links TRBV6-5 with TRBJ1-1, with D possibly matching TRBD1 (5 bases). V was trimmed by 8 bases and J by 1 base, leaving 11 bases between them. Germline V gives CDR1 MNHEY, CDR2 SVGAGI. The CDR3 spans 13 residues. The CDR3 loop is CASGGVTNTEAFF. The CDR3 DNA sequence: TGTGCCAGCGGAGGGGTTACGAACACTGAAGCTTTCTTT.

On this clone: A junction boundary mismatches the germline segment, possibly from a read error. The CDR3 sequence is CASSPVGSGKETQYF. The DNA of the CDR3 is TGTGCTAGCAGCCCAGTTGGTAGCGGGAAAGAGACCCAGTACTTC. J is TRBJ2-5 and V is TRBV7-7, with TRBD2 matching 8 bases. The length of the CDR3 is 15 residues. From germline, CDR1 is SSHAT and CDR2 FNYEAQ (reference sequence).

The chain uses TRBV28 and TRBJ2-5; 8 nucleotides match TRBD2. The V gene's germline CDR1 is MDHEN and CDR2 SYDVKM. V lost 6 bases and J lost 4; bases outside the gene matches: 4. The length of the CDR3 is 13 residues. CDR3 in amino acids: CASSLAGRETQYF. The CDR3 bases are TGTGCCAGCAGCTTAGCGGGGAGAGAGACCCAGTACTTC.

The rearrangement links TRBV2 to TRBJ2-2; TRBD1 might be the D (6 bases). Trimming shortened V by 6 bases and J by 4 bases, and 9 bases separated the two germline ends. The CDR3 extends over 13 amino acids. Germline-derived CDR1 and CDR2 are SNHLY and FYNNEI. The CDR3 region has the DNA TGTGCCAGCAGCCAGGGGATCACCGGGGAGCTGTTTTTT. Amino acid sequence: CASSQGITGELFF. The entire variable domain, with the rest obtained from reference TRBV2 and TRBJ2-2, is as follows: EPEVTQTPSHQVTQMGQEVILRCVPISNHLYFYWYRQILGQKVEFLVSFYNNEISEKSEIFDDQFSVERPDGSNFTLKIRSTKLEDSAMYFCASSQGITGELFFGEGSRLTVL.

This chain links TRBV28 with TRBJ1-6, with D possibly TRBD1 on 6 matching bases. This CDR3 is built from 17 residues. From germline, CDR1 is MDHEN and CDR2 SYDVKM. V gave up 7 bases and J gave up 3 bases, with 19 bases separating them. The CDR3 loop is CASTVSIGRGYNSPLHF. The CDR3 DNA reads as TGTGCCAGCACGGTATCAATCGGCAGGGGCTATAATTCACCCCTCCACTTT. The whole variable domain, remainder taken from reference TRBV28 and TRBJ1-6, is DVKVTQSSRYLVKRTGEKVFLECVQDMDHENMFWYRQDPGLGLRLIYFSYDVKMKEKGDIPEGYSVSREKKERFSLILESASTNQTSMYLCASTVSIGRGYNSPLHFGNGTRLTVT.

V gene TRBV6-2 or TRBV6-3 combines with J gene TRBJ2-2; the D is unclear. The CDR3 length is 20 residues. Trimming shortened V by 2 bases and J by 0 bases, and 22 bases separated the two germline ends. Germline CDR1 reads MNHEY; CDR2 reads SVGEGT. CDR3 DNA: TGTGCCAGCAGTTACGGAAGTAGACCACCACTACACGCGAACACCGGGGAGCTGTTTTTT. Translating it yields CASSYGSRPPLHANTGELFF.

This clone was seen a single time. The CDR3 DNA reads as TGTGCCAGCAGTATGGACAGAGGCACAGATACGCAGTATTTT. Residues: CASSMDRGTDTQYF. J is TRBJ2-3 and V is TRBV6-2 or TRBV6-3; TRBD1 might be the D (6 bases). Trimming removed 5 bases at V and 1 base at J, with 10 bases between. CDR1 and CDR2 (germline): MNHEY, SVGEGT. The length of the CDR3 is 14 residues.

This chain joins TRBV18 and TRBJ1-1, with 7 nucleotides matching TRBD1. CDR1 is KGHSH, CDR2 LQKENI, per germline. The CDR3 length is 14 residues. The trim removed 3 bases at V and 5 bases at J, leaving 6 bases unmatched. The CDR3 loop reads CASSPVQGETEAFF. As DNA, the CDR3 is TGTGCCAGCTCACCCGTCCAGGGGGAGACTGAAGCTTTCTTT. Based on the CDR3 plus reference TRBV18 and TRBJ1-1, the full variable domain is NAGVMQNPRHLVRRRGQEARLRCSPMKGHSHVYWYRQLPEEGLKFMVYLQKENIIDESGMPKERFSAEFPKEGPSILRIQQVVRGDSAAYFCASSPVQGETEAFFGQGTRLTVV.

This chain connects TRBV9 to TRBJ1-1, with D maybe TRBD1 (5 bases). The V gene's germline CDR1 is SGDLS and CDR2 YYNGEE. Trimming cost V 0 bases and J 1 base, with 10 bases left between them. CDR3 length: 15 residues. In DNA, the CDR3 is TGTGCCAGCAGCGTAGAGGGGAAGGGGAACACTGAAGCTTTCTTT. Protein product: CASSVEGKGNTEAFF.

CDR3 residues: CASRLTGYGYTF. CDR3 sequence (DNA): TGTGCCAGCAGGCTAACGGGGTATGGCTACACCTTC. This sequence joins TRBV6-6 and TRBJ1-2; no firm D call. CDR1 and CDR2 from the germline V gene are MNHNY and SVGAGI (reference sequence). V was trimmed by 6 bases and J by 5 bases, leaving 10 bases between them. The CDR3 contains 12 residues.

This sequence joins TRBV24-1 and TRBJ1-1, with D possibly TRBD1 on 6 matching bases. Per germline, CDR1 KGHDR and CDR2 SFDVKD. The CDR3 has 13 amino acids. V lost 5 bases and J lost 2, with 8 bases in between. The CDR3 loop is CATSGQANTEAFF. CDR3 in DNA: TGTGCCACCAGTGGACAGGCAAACACTGAAGCTTTCTTT.

This clone was detected only once. V and J are TRBV21-1 and TRBJ2-7; the table's D call TRBD2 went unverified against the DNA. TRBV21-1 has pseudogene status. This CDR3 spans 16 amino acids. As DNA, the CDR3 is TGTGCCAGCAGCCCAAGGGGGACTAGTATCTCCTACGAGCAGTACTTC. This gives the protein CASSPRGTSISYEQYF.

This clone appeared a few times. The chain employs TRBV7-8 and TRBJ2-6; D may be TRBD2 (5 bases). The CDR3 is 15 residues long. The ends were cut back, 3 bases at V and 2 bases at J, with 8 bases in the middle. Germline CDR1 SGHVS, CDR2 FQNEAQ. CDR3 DNA sequence: TGTGCCAGCAGCTTGTCGGGGACTGGGGCCAACGTCCTGACTTTC. This sequence encodes CASSLSGTGANVLTF.

This clone turned up a few times. The V call is TRBV10-2, the J call TRBJ2-5, with 13 bases lining up with TRBD2. The CDR3 is 14 residues long. Germline CDR1 WSHSY, CDR2 SAAADI. Trimming at V came to 4 bases and at J to 9 bases, leaving 5 bases not matched to a gene. CDR3 in DNA: TGCGCCAGCAGTGGGACTAGCGGGAGTTTCCCCCAGTACTTC. It encodes CASSGTSGSFPQYF.

This chain connects TRBV15 to TRBJ1-4; 7 bases map to TRBD1. The V and J ends lost 1 base and 1 base, in that order; junction bases with no gene match: 6. The CDR3 runs to 17 residues. The germline CDR1 and CDR2 sequences are LNHNV and YYDKDF (reference sequence). The CDR3 DNA reads TGTGCCACCAGCAGAGTGGGCAGGGGGAGAACTAATGAAAAACTGTTTTTT. As protein: CATSRVGRGRTNEKLFF.

The chain employs TRBV2 and TRBJ2-7; tentative D call: TRBD1 (5 bases). The germline V gene encodes CDR1 SNHLY and CDR2 FYNNEI. Between the trimmed V and J ends, which lost 8 bases and 0 bases, there was a span of 14 bases. The CDR3 has 14 residues. In nucleotides, the CDR3 is TGTGCCAGCCGCGTGGGCAGGGACTCCTACGAGCAGTACTTC. This sequence encodes CASRVGRDSYEQYF.